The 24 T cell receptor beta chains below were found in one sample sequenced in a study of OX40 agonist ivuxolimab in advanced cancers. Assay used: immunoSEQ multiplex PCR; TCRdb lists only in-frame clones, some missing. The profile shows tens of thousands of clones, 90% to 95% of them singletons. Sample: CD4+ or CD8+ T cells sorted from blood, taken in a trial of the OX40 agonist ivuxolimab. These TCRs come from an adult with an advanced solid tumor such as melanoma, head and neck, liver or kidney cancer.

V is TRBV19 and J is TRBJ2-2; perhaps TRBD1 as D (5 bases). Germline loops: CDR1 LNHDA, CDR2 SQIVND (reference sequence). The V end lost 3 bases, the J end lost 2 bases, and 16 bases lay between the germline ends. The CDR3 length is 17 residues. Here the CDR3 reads CASSISFGAANTGELFF. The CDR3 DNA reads TGTGCCAGTAGTATTAGCTTTGGGGCGGCTAACACCGGGGAGCTGTTTTTT.

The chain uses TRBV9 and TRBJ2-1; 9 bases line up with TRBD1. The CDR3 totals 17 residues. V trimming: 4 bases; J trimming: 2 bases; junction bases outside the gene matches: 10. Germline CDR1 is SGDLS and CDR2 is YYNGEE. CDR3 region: CASSSTPGQGPYNEQFF. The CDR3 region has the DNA TGTGCCAGCAGCAGTACTCCTGGACAGGGGCCCTACAATGAGCAGTTCTTC.

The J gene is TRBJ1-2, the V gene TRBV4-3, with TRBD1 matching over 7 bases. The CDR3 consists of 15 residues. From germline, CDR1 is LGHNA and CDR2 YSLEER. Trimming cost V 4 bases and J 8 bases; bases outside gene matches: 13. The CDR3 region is CASSPAQGWVGGYTF. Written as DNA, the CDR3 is TGCGCCAGCAGCCCTGCACAGGGGTGGGTAGGCGGCTACACCTTC.

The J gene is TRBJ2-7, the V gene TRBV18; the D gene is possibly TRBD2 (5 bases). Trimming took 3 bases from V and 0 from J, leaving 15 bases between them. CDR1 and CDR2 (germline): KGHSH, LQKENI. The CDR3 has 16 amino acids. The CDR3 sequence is CASSPEQRKSSYEQYF. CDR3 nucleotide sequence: TGTGCCAGCTCACCGGAGCAGCGGAAGAGCTCCTACGAGCAGTACTTC.

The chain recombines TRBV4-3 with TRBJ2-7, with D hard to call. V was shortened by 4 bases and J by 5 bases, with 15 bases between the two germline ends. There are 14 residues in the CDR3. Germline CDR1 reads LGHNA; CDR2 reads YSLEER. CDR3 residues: CASSLPGPENEQYF. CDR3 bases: TGCGCCAGCAGCCTCCCTGGCCCTGAGAACGAGCAGTACTTC.

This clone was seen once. CDR3 loop: CASSPTENQPQHF. CDR3 nucleotide sequence: TGTGCCAGTAGCCCGACAGAAAATCAGCCCCAGCATTTT. The rearrangement links TRBV19 to TRBJ1-5, with D perhaps matching TRBD1 (5 bases). The CDR3 has 13 residues. V shed 6 bases and J shed 4 bases, with 10 bases lying between them. Germline V gives CDR1 LNHDA, CDR2 SQIVND (reference sequence).

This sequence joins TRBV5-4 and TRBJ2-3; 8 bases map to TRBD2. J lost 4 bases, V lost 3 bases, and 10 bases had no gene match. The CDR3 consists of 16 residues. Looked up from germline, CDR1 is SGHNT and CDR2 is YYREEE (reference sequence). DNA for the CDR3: TGTGCCAGCAGCTACATGCCGGGACTAGGGGCAGATACGCAGTATTTT. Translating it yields CASSYMPGLGADTQYF.

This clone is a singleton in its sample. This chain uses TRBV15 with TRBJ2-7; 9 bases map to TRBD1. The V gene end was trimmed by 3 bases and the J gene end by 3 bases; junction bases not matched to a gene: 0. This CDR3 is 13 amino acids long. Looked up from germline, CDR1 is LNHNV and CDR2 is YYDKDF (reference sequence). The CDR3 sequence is CATSRDRGYEQYF. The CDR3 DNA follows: TGTGCCACCAGCAGGGACAGGGGCTACGAGCAGTACTTC.

CDR3 bases: TGTGCCAGCAGTTTAGGCCTCTCTGGAAACACCATATATTTT. It codes for CASSLGLSGNTIYF. The chain carries TRBV27 and TRBJ1-3, with D hard to call. Germline V lookup: CDR1 MNHEY, CDR2 SMNVEV (reference sequence). CDR3 size: 14 residues. Trimming stripped 2 bases from V and 0 bases from J, with 5 bases between.

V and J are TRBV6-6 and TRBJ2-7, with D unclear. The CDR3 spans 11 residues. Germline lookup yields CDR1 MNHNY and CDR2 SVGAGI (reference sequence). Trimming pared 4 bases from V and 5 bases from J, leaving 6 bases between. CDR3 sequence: CASSSPNEQYF. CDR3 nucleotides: TGTGCCAGCAGTTCCCCCAACGAGCAGTACTTC.

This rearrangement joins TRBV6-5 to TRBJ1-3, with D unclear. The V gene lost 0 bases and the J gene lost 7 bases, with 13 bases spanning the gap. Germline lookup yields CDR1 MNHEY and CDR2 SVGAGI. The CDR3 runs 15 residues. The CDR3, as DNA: TGTGCCAGCAGTTACTCGATTGCTGGGGTCAACACCATATATTTT. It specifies CASSYSIAGVNTIYF.

The CDR3 DNA reads TGTGCCAGCAGCCTTCCTAACTATGGCTACACCTTC. It specifies CASSLPNYGYTF. This chain links TRBV7-9 with TRBJ1-2; D remains ambiguous. V was cut by 5 bases and J by 0 bases, with 4 bases left in between. Germline CDR1 SEHNR, CDR2 FQNEAQ (reference sequence). This CDR3 region has 12 residues.

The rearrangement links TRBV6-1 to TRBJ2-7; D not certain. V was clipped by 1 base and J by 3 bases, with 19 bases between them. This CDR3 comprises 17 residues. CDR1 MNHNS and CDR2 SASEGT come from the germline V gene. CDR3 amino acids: CASSEDITQVFVYEQYF. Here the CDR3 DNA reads TGTGCCAGCAGTGAAGACATCACGCAGGTCTTCGTCTACGAGCAGTACTTC.

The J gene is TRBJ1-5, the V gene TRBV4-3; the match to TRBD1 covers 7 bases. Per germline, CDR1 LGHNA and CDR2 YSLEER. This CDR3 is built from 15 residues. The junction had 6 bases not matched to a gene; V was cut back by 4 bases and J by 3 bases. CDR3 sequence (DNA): TGCGCCAGCAGCCCCACAACAGGGGACAATCAGCCCCAGCATTTT. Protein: CASSPTTGDNQPQHF.

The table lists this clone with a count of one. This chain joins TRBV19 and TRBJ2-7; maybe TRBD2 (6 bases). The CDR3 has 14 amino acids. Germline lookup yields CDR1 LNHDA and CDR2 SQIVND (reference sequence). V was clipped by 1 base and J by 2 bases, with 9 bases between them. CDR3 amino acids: CASSIAGVAYEQYF. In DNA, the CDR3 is TGTGCCAGTAGTATAGCGGGGGTCGCCTACGAGCAGTACTTC.

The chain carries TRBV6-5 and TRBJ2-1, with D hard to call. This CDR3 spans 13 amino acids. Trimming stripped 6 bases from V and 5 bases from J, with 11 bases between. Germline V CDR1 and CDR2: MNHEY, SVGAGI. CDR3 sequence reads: CASSPRVHNEQFF. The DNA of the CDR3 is TGTGCCAGCAGCCCCCGGGTCCACAATGAGCAGTTCTTC.

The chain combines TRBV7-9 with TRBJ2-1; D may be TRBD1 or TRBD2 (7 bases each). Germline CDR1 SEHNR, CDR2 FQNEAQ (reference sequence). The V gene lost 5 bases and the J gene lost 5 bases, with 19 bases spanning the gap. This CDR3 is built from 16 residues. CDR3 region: CASSARSGGGNNEQFF. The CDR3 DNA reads TGTGCCAGCAGCGCCCGATCAGGGGGGGGTAACAATGAGCAGTTCTTC.

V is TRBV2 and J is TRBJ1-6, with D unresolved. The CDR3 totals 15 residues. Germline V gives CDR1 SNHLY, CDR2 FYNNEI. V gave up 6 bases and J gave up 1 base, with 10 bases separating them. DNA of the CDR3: TGTGCCAGCAGAGAAAGTAGTTCCTATAATTCACCCCTCCACTTT. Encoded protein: CASRESSSYNSPLHF.

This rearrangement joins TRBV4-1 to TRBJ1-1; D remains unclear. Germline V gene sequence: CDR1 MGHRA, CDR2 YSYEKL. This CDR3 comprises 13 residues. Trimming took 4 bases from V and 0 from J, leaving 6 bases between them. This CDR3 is CASSPGVNTEAFF. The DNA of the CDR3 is TGCGCCAGCAGCCCCGGGGTGAACACTGAAGCTTTCTTT.

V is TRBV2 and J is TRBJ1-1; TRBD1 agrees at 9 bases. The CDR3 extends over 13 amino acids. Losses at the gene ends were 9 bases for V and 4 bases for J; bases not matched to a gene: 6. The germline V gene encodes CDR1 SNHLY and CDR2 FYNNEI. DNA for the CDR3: TGTGCCAGATTGGGACAGGGTACCACTGAAGCTTTCTTT. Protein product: CARLGQGTTEAFF.

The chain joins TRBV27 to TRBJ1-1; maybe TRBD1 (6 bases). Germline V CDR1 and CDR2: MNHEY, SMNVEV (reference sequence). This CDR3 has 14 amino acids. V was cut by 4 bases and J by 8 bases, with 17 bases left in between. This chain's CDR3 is CASSSLGWGAEAFF. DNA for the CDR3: TGTGCCAGCAGTTCCCTAGGATGGGGGGCGGAAGCTTTCTTT.

The CDR3 region is CASSPRDTSSGANVLTF. DNA of the CDR3: TGTGCCAGCTCACCACGGGACACAAGCTCTGGGGCCAACGTCCTGACTTTC. V gene TRBV18 combines with J gene TRBJ2-6; a possible D gene is TRBD1 (6 bases). Deletions cut 1 base from V and 0 bases from J, with 10 bases between. Germline values: CDR1 KGHSH, CDR2 LQKENI. CDR3 size: 17 residues. Full variable domain (missing parts from reference TRBV18 and TRBJ2-6): NAGVMQNPRHLVRRRGQEARLRCSPMKGHSHVYWYRQLPEEGLKFMVYLQKENIIDESGMPKERFSAEFPKEGPSILRIQQVVRGDSAAYFCASSPRDTSSGANVLTFGAGSRLTVL.

The CDR3 is CASSQDRLAASYEQYF. The CDR3 DNA sequence: TGCGCCAGCAGCCAAGATCGCCTAGCGGCCTCCTACGAGCAGTACTTC. The chain joins TRBV4-1 to TRBJ2-7, with 7 bases fitting TRBD2. The V gene end was trimmed by 0 bases and the J gene end by 0 bases; junction bases not matched to a gene: 5. The CDR3 loop spans 16 amino acids. Looked up from germline, CDR1 is MGHRA and CDR2 is YSYEKL.

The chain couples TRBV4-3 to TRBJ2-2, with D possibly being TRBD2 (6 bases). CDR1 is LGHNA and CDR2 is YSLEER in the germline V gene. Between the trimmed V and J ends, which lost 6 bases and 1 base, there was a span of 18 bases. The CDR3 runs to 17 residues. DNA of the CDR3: TGCGCCAGCAGGGGGCCCGGAGAGACTAGGAACACCGGGGAGCTGTTTTTT. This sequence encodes CASRGPGETRNTGELFF.